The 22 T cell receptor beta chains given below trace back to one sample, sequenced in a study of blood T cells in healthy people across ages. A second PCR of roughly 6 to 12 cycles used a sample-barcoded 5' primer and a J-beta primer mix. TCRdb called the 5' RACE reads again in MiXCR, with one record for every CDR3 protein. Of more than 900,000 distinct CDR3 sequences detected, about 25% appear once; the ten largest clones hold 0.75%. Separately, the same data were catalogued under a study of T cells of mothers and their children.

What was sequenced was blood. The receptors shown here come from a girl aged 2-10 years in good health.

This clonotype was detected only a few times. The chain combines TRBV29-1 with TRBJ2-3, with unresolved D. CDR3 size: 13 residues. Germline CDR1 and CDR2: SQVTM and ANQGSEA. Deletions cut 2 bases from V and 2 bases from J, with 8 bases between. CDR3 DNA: TGCAGCGTTGAATCGCCGAACACAGATACGCAGTATTTT. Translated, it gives CSVESPNTDTQYF.

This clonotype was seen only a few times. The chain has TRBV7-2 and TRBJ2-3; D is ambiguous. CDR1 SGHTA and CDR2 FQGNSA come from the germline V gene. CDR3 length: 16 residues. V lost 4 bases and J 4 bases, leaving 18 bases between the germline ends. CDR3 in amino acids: CASSSALKAVADTQYF. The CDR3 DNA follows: TGTGCCAGCAGCTCTGCCCTTAAAGCCGTGGCAGATACGCAGTATTTT.

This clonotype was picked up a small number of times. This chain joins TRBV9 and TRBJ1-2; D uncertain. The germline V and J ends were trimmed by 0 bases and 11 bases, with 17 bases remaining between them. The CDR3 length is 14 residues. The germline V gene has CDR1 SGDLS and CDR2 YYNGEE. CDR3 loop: CASSVDSAGVGYTF. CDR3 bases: TGTGCCAGCAGCGTAGATAGCGCCGGAGTTGGGTACACCTTC.

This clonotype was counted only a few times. The CDR3 region has the DNA TGTGCCAGCAGCCTGGACAGGGGGCTTGGAAACACCATATATTTT. The encoded protein is CASSLDRGLGNTIYF. The V and J genes are TRBV11-2 and TRBJ1-3; TRBD1 matches at 11 bases. Germline CDR1 and CDR2: SGHAT and FQNNGV. The CDR3 extends over 15 amino acids. V was pared by 5 bases and J by 3 bases, with 3 bases of the junction left unmatched.

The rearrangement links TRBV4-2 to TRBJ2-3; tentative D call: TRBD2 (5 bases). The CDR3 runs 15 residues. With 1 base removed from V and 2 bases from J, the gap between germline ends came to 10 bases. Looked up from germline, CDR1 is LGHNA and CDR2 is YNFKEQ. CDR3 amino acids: CASSQGRAPTDTQYF. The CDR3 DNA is TGTGCCAGCAGCCAAGGGCGGGCCCCCACAGATACGCAGTATTTT.

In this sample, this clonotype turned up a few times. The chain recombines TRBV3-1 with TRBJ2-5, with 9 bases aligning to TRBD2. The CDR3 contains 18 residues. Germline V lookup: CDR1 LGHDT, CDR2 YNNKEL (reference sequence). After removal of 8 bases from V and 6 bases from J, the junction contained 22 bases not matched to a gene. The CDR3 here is CASHPIPTSGEVLKTQYF. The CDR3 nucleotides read TGTGCCAGCCACCCGATCCCGACTAGCGGAGAAGTGCTGAAGACCCAGTACTTC.

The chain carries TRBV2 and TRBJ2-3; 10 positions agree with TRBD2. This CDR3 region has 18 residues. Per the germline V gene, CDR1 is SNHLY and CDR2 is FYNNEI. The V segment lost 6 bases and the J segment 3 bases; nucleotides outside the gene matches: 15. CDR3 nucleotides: TGTGCCAGCAGCGTTACTAGCGGGGACCCCAGGATGACAGATACGCAGTATTTT. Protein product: CASSVTSGDPRMTDTQYF. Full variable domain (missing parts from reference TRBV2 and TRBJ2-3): EPEVTQTPSHQVTQMGQEVILRCVPISNHLYFYWYRQILGQKVEFLVSFYNNEISEKSEIFDDQFSVERPDGSNFTLKIRSTKLEDSAMYFCASSVTSGDPRMTDTQYFGPGTRLTVL.

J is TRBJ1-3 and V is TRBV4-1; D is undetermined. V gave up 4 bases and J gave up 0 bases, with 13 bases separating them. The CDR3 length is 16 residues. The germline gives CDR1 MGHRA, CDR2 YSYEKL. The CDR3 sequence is CASSREDGLSGNTIYF. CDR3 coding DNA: TGCGCCAGCAGCCGAGAGGACGGGCTCTCTGGAAACACCATATATTTT.

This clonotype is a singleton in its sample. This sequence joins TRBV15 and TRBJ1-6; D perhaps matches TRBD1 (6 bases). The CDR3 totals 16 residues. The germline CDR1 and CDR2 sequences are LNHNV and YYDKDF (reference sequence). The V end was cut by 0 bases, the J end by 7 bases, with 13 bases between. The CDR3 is CATSREEGVPNSPLHF. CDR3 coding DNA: TGTGCCACCAGCAGAGAGGAGGGGGTCCCCAATTCACCCCTCCACTTT.

CDR3 coding DNA: TGTGCCAGCAGCTTAGTTTCGGGACTAGCGGACTCCGAGCAGTACTTC. This translates into CASSLVSGLADSEQYF. The V and J genes are TRBV7-6 and TRBJ2-7, with 11 positions matching TRBD2. Germline V gene sequence: CDR1 SGHVS, CDR2 FNYEAQ. This CDR3 has 16 residues. Unmatched junction bases numbered 8, after V lost 1 base and J lost 6 bases.

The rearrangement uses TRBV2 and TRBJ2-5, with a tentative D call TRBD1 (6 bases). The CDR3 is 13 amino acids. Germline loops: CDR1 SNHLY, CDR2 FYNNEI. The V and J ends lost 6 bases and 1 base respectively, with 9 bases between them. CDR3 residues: CASRWDIQETQYF. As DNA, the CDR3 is TGTGCCAGCAGATGGGACATCCAAGAGACCCAGTACTTC.

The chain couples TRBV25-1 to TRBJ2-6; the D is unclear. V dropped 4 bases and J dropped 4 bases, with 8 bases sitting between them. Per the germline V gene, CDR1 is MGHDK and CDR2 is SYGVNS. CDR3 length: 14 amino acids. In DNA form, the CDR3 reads TGTGCCAGCAGTGGAGCTTTCGGGGCCAACGTCCTGACTTTC. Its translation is CASSGAFGANVLTF.

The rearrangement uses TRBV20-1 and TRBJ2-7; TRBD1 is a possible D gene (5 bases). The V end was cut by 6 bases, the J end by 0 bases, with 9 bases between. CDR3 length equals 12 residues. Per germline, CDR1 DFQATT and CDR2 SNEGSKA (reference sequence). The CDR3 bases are TGCAGTGCCATGGACAACTCCTACGAGCAGTACTTC. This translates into CSAMDNSYEQYF.

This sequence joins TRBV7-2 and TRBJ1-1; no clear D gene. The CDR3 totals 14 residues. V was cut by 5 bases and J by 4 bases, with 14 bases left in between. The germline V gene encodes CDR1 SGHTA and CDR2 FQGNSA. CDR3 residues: CASSPGRVGTEAFF. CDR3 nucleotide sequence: TGTGCCAGCAGCCCGGGAAGAGTGGGCACTGAAGCTTTCTTT.

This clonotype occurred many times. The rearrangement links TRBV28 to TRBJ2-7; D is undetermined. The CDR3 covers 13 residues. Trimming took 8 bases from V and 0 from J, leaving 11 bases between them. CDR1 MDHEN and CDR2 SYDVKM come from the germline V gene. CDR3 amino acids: CASRAHSSYEQYF. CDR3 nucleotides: TGTGCCAGCCGGGCCCATAGCTCCTACGAGCAGTACTTC.

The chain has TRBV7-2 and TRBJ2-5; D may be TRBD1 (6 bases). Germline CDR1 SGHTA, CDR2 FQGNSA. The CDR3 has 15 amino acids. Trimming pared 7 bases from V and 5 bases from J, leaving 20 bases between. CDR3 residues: CASTWGRNLGETQYF. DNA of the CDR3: TGTGCCAGCACCTGGGGGCGGAACCTGGGCGAGACCCAGTACTTC.

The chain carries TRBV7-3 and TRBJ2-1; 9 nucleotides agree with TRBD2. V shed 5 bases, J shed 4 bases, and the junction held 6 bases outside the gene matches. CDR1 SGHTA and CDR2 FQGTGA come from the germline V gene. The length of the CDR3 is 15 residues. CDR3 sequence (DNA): TGTGCCAGCAGCCAACGGACTAGCGTGTACAATGAGCAGTTCTTC. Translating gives CASSQRTSVYNEQFF. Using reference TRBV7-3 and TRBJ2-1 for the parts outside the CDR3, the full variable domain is GAGVSQTPSNKVTEKGKYVELRCDPISGHTALYWYRQSLGQGPEFLIYFQGTGAADDSGLPNDRFFAVRPEGSVSTLKIQRTERGDSAVYLCASSQRTSVYNEQFFGPGTRLTVL.

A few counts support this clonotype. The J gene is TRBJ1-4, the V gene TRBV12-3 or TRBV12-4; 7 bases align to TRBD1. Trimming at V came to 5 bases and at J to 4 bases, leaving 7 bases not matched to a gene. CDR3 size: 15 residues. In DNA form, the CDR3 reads TGTGCCAGCAGTCTCATACAGGGGAATAATGAAAAACTGTTTTTT. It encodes CASSLIQGNNEKLFF.

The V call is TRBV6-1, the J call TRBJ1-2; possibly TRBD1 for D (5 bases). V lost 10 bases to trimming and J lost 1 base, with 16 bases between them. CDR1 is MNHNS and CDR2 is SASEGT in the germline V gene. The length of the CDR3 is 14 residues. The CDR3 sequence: CATLTAGLNYGYTF. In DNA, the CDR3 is TGTGCCACCTTGACCGCAGGGCTTAACTATGGCTACACCTTC.

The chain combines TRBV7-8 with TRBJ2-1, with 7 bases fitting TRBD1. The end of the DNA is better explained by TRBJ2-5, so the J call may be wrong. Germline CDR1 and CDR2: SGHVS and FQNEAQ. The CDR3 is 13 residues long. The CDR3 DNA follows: TGTGCCAGCAGATCGGGACAGCGAGAGACCCAGTACTTC. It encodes CASRSGQRETQYF.

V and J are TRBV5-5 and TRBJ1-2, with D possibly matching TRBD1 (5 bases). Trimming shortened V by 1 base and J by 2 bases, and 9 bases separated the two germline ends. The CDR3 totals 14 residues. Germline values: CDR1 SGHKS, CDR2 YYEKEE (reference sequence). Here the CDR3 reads CASSLLTANYGYTF. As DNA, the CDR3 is TGTGCCAGCAGCTTGTTGACAGCGAACTATGGCTACACCTTC. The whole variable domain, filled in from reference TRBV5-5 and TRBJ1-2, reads DAGVTQSPTHLIKTRGQQVTLRCSPISGHKSVSWYQQVLGQGPQFIFQYYEKEERGRGNFPDRFSARQFPNYSSELNVNALLLGDSALYLCASSLLTANYGYTFGSGTRLTVV.

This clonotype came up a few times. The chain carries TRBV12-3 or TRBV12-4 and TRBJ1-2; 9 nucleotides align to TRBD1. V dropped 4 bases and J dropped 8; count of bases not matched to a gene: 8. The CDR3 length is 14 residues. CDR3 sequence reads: CASSSWTGAMGYTF. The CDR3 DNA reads TGTGCCAGCAGTTCTTGGACAGGGGCGATGGGCTACACCTTC.